This TCR beta chain was retrieved from a study of cytomegalovirus exposure and HLA in healthy donors. Study results and caveats: Upon later analysis, TCR association rates were observed to vary by HLA locus, being highest for DRB1 and lowest for HLA-C. In a later analysis, TCR beta V- and J-gene trimming showed a link to a missense DCLRE1C variant.

With 60 Vbeta and 13 Jbeta primers, the PCR was carried out. Here immunoSEQ multiplex PCR was the method, and the copy in TCRdb shows in-frame clones only, minus some. Of approximately 220,000 clones in the sample, about 83% were seen once. Note on this clone: The antigen is undetermined.

This cohort consisted of healthy bone marrow donors. V dropped 3 bases and J dropped 10 bases, with 9 bases sitting between them. Germline CDR1 SQVTM, CDR2 ANQGSEA. CDR3 length: 11 amino acids. The rearrangement joins TRBV29-1 to TRBJ1-4; D is unclear. This TCR was recovered from a man between 35 and 55 years old in good health and CMV-seronegative. What was sequenced was PBMCs. CDR3 in amino acids: CSVDELGKLFF. In DNA form, the CDR3 reads TGCAGCGTTGACGAACTCGGAAAACTGTTTTTT.